The 27 T cell receptor beta chains below were found in one sample sequenced in a study of OX40 agonist ivuxolimab in advanced cancers. Measured with immunoSEQ multiplex PCR; TCRdb has only the in-frame clones, and not every one. The sample consists of approximately 94,000 clones, roughly 90% of them appearing once. Sequenced here: CD4+ or CD8+ T cells sorted from blood, sampled in a trial of the OX40 agonist ivuxolimab. These receptors came from an adult with an advanced solid tumor such as melanoma, head and neck, liver or kidney cancer.

The chain joins TRBV19 to TRBJ2-7; TRBD1 might be the D (5 bases). Between the trimmed V and J ends, which lost 7 bases and 7 bases, there was a span of 17 bases. The CDR3 loop spans 13 amino acids. Per the germline V gene, CDR1 is LNHDA and CDR2 is SQIVND (reference sequence). The CDR3 nucleotides read TGTGCCAGTATGGCCAGGGTCTATGGAGAGCAGTACTTC. Translation: CASMARVYGEQYF. Full variable domain (rest looked up from reference TRBV19 and TRBJ2-7): DGGITQSPKYLFRKEGQNVTLSCEQNLNHDAMYWYRQDPGQGLRLIYYSQIVNDFQKGDIAEGYSVSREKKESFPLTVTSAQKNPTAFYLCASMARVYGEQYFGPGTRLTVT.

The V and J genes are TRBV5-1 and TRBJ1-4, with D perhaps matching TRBD1 (5 bases). This CDR3 is 14 amino acids long. From germline, CDR1 is SGHRS and CDR2 YFSETQ. Deletions cut 3 bases from V and 3 bases from J, with 9 bases between. The CDR3 DNA is TGCGCCAGCAGCTCAGGGAGAGCTAATGAAAAACTGTTTTTT. Amino acids: CASSSGRANEKLFF.

Only one count was recorded for this clone. The V call is TRBV5-8, the J call TRBJ1-4, with 7 bases lining up with TRBD1. The CDR3 totals 15 residues. Trimming cost V 4 bases and J 8 bases; bases outside gene matches: 11. Germline loops: CDR1 SGHTS, CDR2 YDEGEE. The CDR3 protein is CASSQTGRKKEKLFF. For the CDR3, the DNA is TGTGCCAGCAGCCAGACAGGGAGGAAGAAAGAAAAACTGTTTTTT.

This chain links TRBV19 with TRBJ2-1; 7 nucleotides line up with TRBD2. The V and J ends lost 5 bases and 3 bases, in that order; junction bases with no gene match: 10. In germline, CDR1 is LNHDA, CDR2 SQIVND (reference sequence). This CDR3 has 16 residues. The CDR3 protein is CASSSQGGSHYNEQFF. CDR3 DNA sequence: TGTGCCAGTAGTTCCCAGGGCGGGAGTCACTACAATGAGCAGTTCTTC.

The chain uses TRBV7-3 and TRBJ2-1, with 13 bases matching TRBD2. Germline CDR1 is SGHTA and CDR2 is FQGTGA. Unmatched junction bases numbered 7, after V lost 5 bases and J lost 9 bases. This CDR3 region has 15 residues. The CDR3 DNA reads TGTGCCAGCAGCCCCACTAGCGGGAGGGCCGGTGAGCAGTTCTTC. This gives the protein CASSPTSGRAGEQFF.

V and J are TRBV20-1 and TRBJ2-1; D gene ambiguous. V was clipped by 6 bases and J by 8 bases, with 8 bases between them. Per the germline V gene, CDR1 is DFQATT and CDR2 is SNEGSKA (reference sequence). This CDR3 is 10 amino acids long. CDR3 DNA sequence: TGCAGTGCCGGCCGCCATGAGCAGTTCTTC. Protein product: CSAGRHEQFF.

The V call is TRBV6-1, the J call TRBJ2-1, with a tentative D call TRBD2 (6 bases). Germline CDR1 is MNHNS and CDR2 is SASEGT. Trimming pared 2 bases from V and 7 bases from J, leaving 15 bases between. This CDR3 has 15 amino acids. The chain's CDR3 is CASSERAQAGNEQFF. The CDR3 coding sequence is TGTGCCAGCAGTGAAAGGGCGCAGGCGGGGAATGAGCAGTTCTTC.

This clone was seen once. The rearrangement links TRBV2 to TRBJ2-5; unclear D gene. Germline CDR1 reads SNHLY; CDR2 reads FYNNEI. The V end lost 1 base, the J end lost 1 base, and 7 bases lay between the germline ends. This CDR3 spans 14 amino acids. CDR3 nucleotide sequence: TGTGCCAGCAGTGAAGATCGGGTCCAAGAGACCCAGTACTTC. Its translation is CASSEDRVQETQYF. Full variable domain (missing parts from reference TRBV2 and TRBJ2-5): EPEVTQTPSHQVTQMGQEVILRCVPISNHLYFYWYRQILGQKVEFLVSFYNNEISEKSEIFDDQFSVERPDGSNFTLKIRSTKLEDSAMYFCASSEDRVQETQYFGPGTRLLVL.

The chain combines TRBV6-5 with TRBJ2-2; D is unresolved. This CDR3 is 14 amino acids long. The V and J ends lost 5 bases and 6 bases respectively, with 13 bases between them. Germline V gene sequence: CDR1 MNHEY, CDR2 SVGAGI. CDR3 bases: TGTGCCAGCAGTCAACCCGGCGGACCCGGGGAGCTGTTTTTT. Amino acid sequence: CASSQPGGPGELFF.

This chain joins TRBV9 and TRBJ2-1; 11 bases are shared with TRBD1. This CDR3 is 15 amino acids long. With V trimmed by 0 bases and J by 6 bases, 2 bases remained unmatched. Germline V gives CDR1 SGDLS, CDR2 YYNGEE. This chain's CDR3 is CASSVEGQGGNEQFF. The CDR3 coding sequence is TGTGCCAGCAGCGTAGAGGGACAGGGGGGCAATGAGCAGTTCTTC.

This sequence joins TRBV9 and TRBJ1-3; TRBD1 is a possible D gene (6 bases). V was trimmed by 0 bases and J by 4 bases, leaving 11 bases between them. The CDR3 extends over 15 amino acids. Germline CDR1 is SGDLS and CDR2 is YYNGEE. CDR3: CASSVESGAGNTIYF. The CDR3 bases are TGTGCCAGCAGCGTAGAATCAGGGGCAGGAAACACCATATATTTT.

The rearrangement uses TRBV29-1 and TRBJ2-5, with D maybe TRBD2 (5 bases). Trimming cost V 5 bases and J 7 bases, with 8 bases left between them. Germline V gene data show CDR1 as SQVTM and CDR2 as ANQGSEA. There are 10 residues in the CDR3. The CDR3 sequence: CSVSSGTQYF. CDR3 coding DNA: TGCAGCGTTTCCAGCGGGACCCAGTACTTC.

The rearrangement joins TRBV7-2 to TRBJ2-7; maybe TRBD1 (6 bases). V was shortened by 1 base and J by 3 bases, with 22 bases between the two germline ends. The CDR3 spans 18 residues. Germline CDR1 is SGHTA and CDR2 is FQGNSA. CDR3 sequence: CASSLELTGTTDRYEQYF. The CDR3 DNA reads as TGTGCCAGCAGCTTAGAGTTAACCGGGACAACAGATCGCTACGAGCAGTACTTC.

The gene calls are TRBV28 and TRBJ1-2, with no clear D. The germline CDR1 and CDR2 sequences are MDHEN and SYDVKM. Trimming took off 2 bases at V and 4 bases at J, with 5 bases between the two ends. This CDR3 contains 12 residues. The CDR3 loop is CASSLGAYGYTF. In DNA form, the CDR3 reads TGTGCCAGCAGTTTAGGTGCCTATGGCTACACCTTC.

V is TRBV10-3 and J is TRBJ2-3, with 8 positions matching TRBD2. The trim removed 4 bases at V and 1 base at J, leaving 10 bases unmatched. CDR1 is ENHRY, CDR2 SYGVKD, per germline. The CDR3 totals 17 residues. In DNA form, the CDR3 reads TGTGCCATCAGTGTCAGTCCAGCGGGAGAGGGCACAGATACGCAGTATTTT. Translated: CAISVSPAGEGTDTQYF.

The rearrangement links TRBV28 to TRBJ2-3, with D possibly being TRBD2 (6 bases). V lost 4 bases, J lost 2 bases, and 13 bases lay in between. Germline V CDR1 and CDR2: MDHEN, SYDVKM. The CDR3 has 15 amino acids. CDR3 DNA sequence: TGTGCCAGCAGTTCCGGTCGACTAGTCACAGATACGCAGTATTTT. Residues: CASSSGRLVTDTQYF.

The V call is TRBV2, the J call TRBJ1-4, with 7 bases that match TRBD1. CDR3 length: 15 residues. Germline CDR1 is SNHLY and CDR2 is FYNNEI. The ends lost 5 bases at V and 3 bases at J; junction bases unmatched: 6. CDR3 sequence: CASSTTGEPNEKLFF. The CDR3 DNA reads TGTGCCAGCAGTACTACAGGGGAACCTAATGAAAAACTGTTTTTT.

The chain couples TRBV7-2 to TRBJ1-5; D gene ambiguous. Trimming took 4 bases from V and 4 from J, leaving 8 bases between them. This CDR3 is built from 13 residues. Germline CDR1 is SGHTA and CDR2 is FQGNSA. CDR3 in amino acids: CASSYGSNQPQHF. In DNA, the CDR3 is TGTGCCAGCAGCTATGGGTCAAATCAGCCCCAGCATTTT.

The V gene is TRBV5-1, the J gene TRBJ2-3; D is uncertain. This CDR3 region has 15 residues. The ends were cut back, 0 bases at V and 0 bases at J, with 8 bases in the middle. Germline CDR1 and CDR2: SGHRS and YFSETQ. As DNA, the CDR3 is TGCGCCAGCAGCTTGGATTGGGGTAGCACAGATACGCAGTATTTT. Translated, it gives CASSLDWGSTDTQYF.

This clone was recorded a few times. The V gene is TRBV6-6, the J gene TRBJ1-5; D remains ambiguous. Deletions cut 2 bases from V and 6 bases from J, with 5 bases between. CDR3 length: 12 residues. Germline V CDR1 and CDR2: MNHNY, SVGAGI (reference sequence). Written as DNA, the CDR3 is TGTGCCAGCAGTTACCCGGTTCAGCCCCAGCATTTT. Translated: CASSYPVQPQHF.

The rearrangement links TRBV7-3 to TRBJ2-7, with no clear D. The CDR3 runs to 14 residues. V dropped 5 bases and J dropped 0 bases, with 11 bases sitting between them. Germline V lookup: CDR1 SGHTA, CDR2 FQGTGA. Here the CDR3 DNA reads TGTGCCAGCAGCCAACGGGCGAGCTCCTACGAGCAGTACTTC. Protein product: CASSQRASSYEQYF.

The gene calls are TRBV20-1 and TRBJ2-1, with D maybe TRBD2 (6 bases). CDR3 length: 10 amino acids. The germline gives CDR1 DFQATT, CDR2 SNEGSKA (reference sequence). V lost 4 bases and J 13 bases, leaving 11 bases between the germline ends. CDR3 amino acids: CSANRREQFF. In DNA form, the CDR3 reads TGCAGTGCTAATCGGAGGGAACAGTTCTTC.

This clone was detected once. V usage is TRBV28 and J usage is TRBJ2-7; weak D call: TRBD2 (6 bases). CDR3 size: 15 residues. The V gene's germline CDR1 is MDHEN and CDR2 SYDVKM. V lost 3 bases and J 7 bases, leaving 19 bases between the germline ends. In DNA form, the CDR3 reads TGTGCCAGCAGTTTTAATTGGAGGGCTGTAAGAGAGCAGTACTTC. Translating gives CASSFNWRAVREQYF.

This clone was detected once. The chain joins TRBV19 to TRBJ2-3; TRBD1 matches at 7 bases. V shed 5 bases, J shed 6 bases, and the junction held 14 bases outside the gene matches. The CDR3 consists of 16 residues. Germline CDR1 and CDR2: LNHDA and SQIVND (reference sequence). DNA of the CDR3: TGTGCCAGTAGTCCCCGGGACAAGGGGGCCCCGGATACGCAGTATTTT. It translates to CASSPRDKGAPDTQYF.

The chain combines TRBV28 with TRBJ2-7; D gene ambiguous. The CDR3 has 12 residues. The germline CDR1 and CDR2 sequences are MDHEN and SYDVKM. V lost 8 bases and J 3 bases, leaving 11 bases between the germline ends. In nucleotides, the CDR3 is TGTGCCAGCCGCCTAGGCGTCTACGAGCAGTACTTC. Amino acid sequence: CASRLGVYEQYF. The full variable domain, rest sourced from reference TRBV28 and TRBJ2-7, is DVKVTQSSRYLVKRTGEKVFLECVQDMDHENMFWYRQDPGLGLRLIYFSYDVKMKEKGDIPEGYSVSREKKERFSLILESASTNQTSMYLCASRLGVYEQYFGPGTRLTVT.

The genes are TRBV7-8 and TRBJ2-7, with no clear D. Trimming left V 4 bases short and J 12 bases short, with 13 bases between. Looked up from germline, CDR1 is SGHVS and CDR2 is FQNEAQ. The length of the CDR3 is 11 residues. This CDR3 reads CASSSGSGPYF. For the CDR3, the DNA is TGTGCCAGCAGCTCAGGATCCGGACCGTACTTC.

This clone has a single count. J is TRBJ2-2 and V is TRBV18; D remains ambiguous. The CDR3 contains 16 residues. Between the trimmed V and J ends, which lost 2 bases and 1 base, there was a span of 11 bases. Germline CDR1 and CDR2: KGHSH and LQKENI. The CDR3 is CASSPLGHGNTGELFF. The CDR3 region has the DNA TGTGCCAGCTCACCATTAGGCCATGGGAACACCGGGGAGCTGTTTTTT.